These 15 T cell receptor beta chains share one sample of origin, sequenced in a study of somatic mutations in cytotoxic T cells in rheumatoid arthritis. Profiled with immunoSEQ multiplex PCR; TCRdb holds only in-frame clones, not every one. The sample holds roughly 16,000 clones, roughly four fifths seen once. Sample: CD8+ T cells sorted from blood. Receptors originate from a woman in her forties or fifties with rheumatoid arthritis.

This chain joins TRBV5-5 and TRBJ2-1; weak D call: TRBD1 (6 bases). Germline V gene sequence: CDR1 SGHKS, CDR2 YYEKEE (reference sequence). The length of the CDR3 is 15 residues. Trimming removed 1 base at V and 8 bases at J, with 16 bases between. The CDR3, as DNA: TGTGCCAGCAGCTTGAGGGACACTATAAACGATGAGCAGTTCTTC. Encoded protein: CASSLRDTINDEQFF.

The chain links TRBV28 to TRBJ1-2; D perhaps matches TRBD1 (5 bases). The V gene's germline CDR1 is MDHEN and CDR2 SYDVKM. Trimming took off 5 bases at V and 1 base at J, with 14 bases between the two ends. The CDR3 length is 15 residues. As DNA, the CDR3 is TGTGCCAGCAGTCCAGGGCACCGAATTAACTATGGCTACACCTTC. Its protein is CASSPGHRINYGYTF.

The CDR3 DNA sequence: TGTGCCAGCAGCCACCAACAGGGGCTCGCCGGGGAGCTGTTTTTT. It translates to CASSHQQGLAGELFF. This rearrangement joins TRBV5-4 to TRBJ2-2; 7 bases are shared with TRBD1. The ends lost 4 bases at V and 6 bases at J; junction bases unmatched: 9. This CDR3 spans 15 amino acids. The germline V gene encodes CDR1 SGHNT and CDR2 YYREEE (reference sequence).

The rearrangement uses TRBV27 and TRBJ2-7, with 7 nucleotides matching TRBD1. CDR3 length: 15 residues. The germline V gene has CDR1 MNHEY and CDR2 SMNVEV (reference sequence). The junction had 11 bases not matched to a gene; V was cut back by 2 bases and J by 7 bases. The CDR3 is CASSLRGQNLWEQYF. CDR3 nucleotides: TGTGCCAGCAGTTTACGGGGACAGAATTTGTGGGAGCAGTACTTC.

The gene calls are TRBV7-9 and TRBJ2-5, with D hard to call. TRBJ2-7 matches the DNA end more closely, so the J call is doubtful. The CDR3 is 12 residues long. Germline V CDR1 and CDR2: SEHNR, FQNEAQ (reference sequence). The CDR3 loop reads CASSSPVDEQYF. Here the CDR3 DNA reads TGTGCCAGCAGCTCTCCCGTAGACGAGCAGTACTTC.

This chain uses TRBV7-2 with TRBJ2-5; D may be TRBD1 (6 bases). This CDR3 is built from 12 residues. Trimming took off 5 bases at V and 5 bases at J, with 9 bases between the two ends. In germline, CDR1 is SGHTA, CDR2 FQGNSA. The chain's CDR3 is CASSTRGETQYF. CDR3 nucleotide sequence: TGTGCCAGCAGCACAAGGGGGGAGACCCAGTACTTC.

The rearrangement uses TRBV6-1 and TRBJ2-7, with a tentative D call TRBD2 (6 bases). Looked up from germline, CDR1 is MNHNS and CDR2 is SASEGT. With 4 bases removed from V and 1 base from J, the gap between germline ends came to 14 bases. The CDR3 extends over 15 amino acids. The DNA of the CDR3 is TGTGCCAGCAGTGCCCCGTTCGGGGGATCCTACGAGCAGTACTTC. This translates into CASSAPFGGSYEQYF.

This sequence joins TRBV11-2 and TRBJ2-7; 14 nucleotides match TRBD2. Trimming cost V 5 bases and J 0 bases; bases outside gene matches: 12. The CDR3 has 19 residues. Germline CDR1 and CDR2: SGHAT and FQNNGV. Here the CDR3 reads CASSTRTSGRNPDSYEQYF. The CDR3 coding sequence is TGTGCCAGCAGCACCCGGACTAGCGGGAGGAATCCCGACTCCTACGAGCAGTACTTC.

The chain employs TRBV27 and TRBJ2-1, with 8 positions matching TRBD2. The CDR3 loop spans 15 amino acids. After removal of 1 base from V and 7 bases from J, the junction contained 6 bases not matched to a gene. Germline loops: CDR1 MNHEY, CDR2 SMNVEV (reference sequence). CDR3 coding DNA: TGTGCCAGCAGTTTATTGGCCGGGACTAGAAATGAGCAGTTCTTC. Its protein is CASSLLAGTRNEQFF.

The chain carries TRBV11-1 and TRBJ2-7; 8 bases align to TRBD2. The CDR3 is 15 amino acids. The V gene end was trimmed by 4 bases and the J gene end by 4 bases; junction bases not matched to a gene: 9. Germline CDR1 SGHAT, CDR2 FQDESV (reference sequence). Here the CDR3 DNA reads TGTGCCAGCAGCTCACCCACTAGCGGAGCTTACGAGCAGTACTTC. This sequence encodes CASSSPTSGAYEQYF. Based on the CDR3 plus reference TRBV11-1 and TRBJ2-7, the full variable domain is EAEVAQSPRYKITEKSQAVAFWCDPISGHATLYWYRQILGQGPELLVQFQDESVVDDSQLPKDRFSAERLKGVDSTLKIQPAELGDSAMYLCASSSPTSGAYEQYFGPGTRLTVT.

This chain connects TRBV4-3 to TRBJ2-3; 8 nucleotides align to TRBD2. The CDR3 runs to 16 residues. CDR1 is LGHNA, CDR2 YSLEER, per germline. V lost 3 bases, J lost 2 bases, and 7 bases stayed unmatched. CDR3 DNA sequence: TGCGCCAGCAGCCAGGAACTAGCGGAGGTCACAGATACGCAGTATTTT. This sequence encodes CASSQELAEVTDTQYF.

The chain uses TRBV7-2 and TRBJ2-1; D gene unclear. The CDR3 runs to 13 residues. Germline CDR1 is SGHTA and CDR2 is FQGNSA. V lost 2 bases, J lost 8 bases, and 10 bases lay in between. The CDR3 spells CASSLYKDDEQFF. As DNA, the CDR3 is TGTGCCAGCAGCTTATATAAGGACGATGAGCAGTTCTTC.

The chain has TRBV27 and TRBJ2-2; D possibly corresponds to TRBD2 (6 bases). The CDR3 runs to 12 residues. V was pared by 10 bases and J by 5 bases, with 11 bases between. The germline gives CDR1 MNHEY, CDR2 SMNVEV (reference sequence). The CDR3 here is CAISGYTGELFF. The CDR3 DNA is TGTGCCATCAGCGGGTATACCGGGGAGCTGTTTTTT.

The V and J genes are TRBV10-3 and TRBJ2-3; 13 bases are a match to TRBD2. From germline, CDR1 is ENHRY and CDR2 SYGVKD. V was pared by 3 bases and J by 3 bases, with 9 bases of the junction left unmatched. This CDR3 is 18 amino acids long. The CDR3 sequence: CAISDPPGLAGFTDTQYF. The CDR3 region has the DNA TGTGCCATCAGTGATCCCCCGGGACTAGCGGGATTTACAGATACGCAGTATTTT.

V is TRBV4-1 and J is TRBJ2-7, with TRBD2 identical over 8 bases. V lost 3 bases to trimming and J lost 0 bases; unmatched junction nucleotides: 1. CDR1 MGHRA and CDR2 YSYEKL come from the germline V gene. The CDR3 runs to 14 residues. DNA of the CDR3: TGCGCCAGCAGCCAGAGCGGGAGCTCCTACGAGCAGTACTTC. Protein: CASSQSGSSYEQYF.